One sample yielded the 22 T cell receptor beta chains listed below, sequenced in a study of blood T cell repertoires in COVID-19. Only in-frame clones appear in the TCRdb table, and some are missing; sequencing was by immunoSEQ multiplex PCR. The sample lists about 55,000 clones; more than 80% were seen once. Sequencing was carried out using peripheral blood. The receptors here all came from a man between 60 and 75 years old with acute or convalescent COVID-19.

J is TRBJ2-5 and V is TRBV19, with D possibly matching TRBD1 (5 bases). The V gene lost 6 bases and the J gene lost 5 bases, with 13 bases spanning the gap. This CDR3 comprises 13 residues. The germline V gene has CDR1 LNHDA and CDR2 SQIVND (reference sequence). The CDR3 region is CASRDRLRETQYF. CDR3 in DNA: TGTGCCAGTAGAGACAGACTTCGGGAGACCCAGTACTTC.

The chain employs TRBV5-1 and TRBJ2-2; D is perhaps TRBD1 (6 bases). Germline lookup yields CDR1 SGHRS and CDR2 YFSETQ. This CDR3 region has 15 residues. Trimming pared 4 bases from V and 4 bases from J, leaving 14 bases between. CDR3 coding DNA: TGCGCCAGCAGCATTACAGGGTCGGGCACCGGGGAGCTGTTTTTT. It codes for CASSITGSGTGELFF.

V gene TRBV18 combines with J gene TRBJ2-1; the D gene is possibly TRBD2 (6 bases). With 3 bases removed from V and 6 bases from J, the gap between germline ends came to 15 bases. Germline-derived CDR1 and CDR2 are KGHSH and LQKENI. This CDR3 has 15 amino acids. CDR3 in amino acids: CASSPDGRPSNEQFF. The CDR3 region has the DNA TGTGCCAGCTCACCGGACGGGAGACCCTCCAATGAGCAGTTCTTC.

The rearrangement links TRBV29-1 to TRBJ2-3, with 10 bases identical to TRBD2. The germline V gene encodes CDR1 SQVTM and CDR2 ANQGSEA. Trimming cost V 6 bases and J 6 bases; bases outside gene matches: 12. The CDR3 totals 15 residues. CDR3 sequence (DNA): TGCAGCGTGGCCGGGACTAGCGAGGGGGGGGATACGCAGTATTTT. Translating gives CSVAGTSEGGDTQYF.

The V gene is TRBV2, the J gene TRBJ1-4; D is perhaps TRBD1 (5 bases). Trimming took off 5 bases at V and 7 bases at J, with 8 bases between the two ends. The CDR3 sequence is 12 residues long. Per the germline V gene, CDR1 is SNHLY and CDR2 is FYNNEI. The CDR3 sequence is CASSYQGEKLFF. The DNA for the CDR3 is TGTGCCAGCAGTTACCAGGGTGAAAAACTGTTTTTT.

J is TRBJ1-4 and V is TRBV6-2 or TRBV6-3, with D possibly being TRBD1 (6 bases). From germline, CDR1 is MNHEY and CDR2 SVGEGT. The CDR3 covers 12 residues. Trimming shortened V by 2 bases and J by 13 bases, and 11 bases separated the two germline ends. CDR3 bases: TGTGCCAGCAGTTACCCAACAGGGCGACTGTTTTTT. Encoded protein: CASSYPTGRLFF.

This clone occurred once. The V call is TRBV11-3, the J call TRBJ2-1; D unclear. V gave up 4 bases and J gave up 5 bases, with 12 bases separating them. Looked up from germline, CDR1 is SGHNT and CDR2 is YENEEA. The CDR3 loop spans 14 amino acids. The CDR3 loop reads CASSYFTRDNEQFF. The CDR3 nucleotides are TGTGCCAGCAGCTACTTCACACGGGACAATGAGCAGTTCTTC.

This chain connects TRBV27 to TRBJ2-7; 8 bases agree with TRBD1. This CDR3 contains 14 residues. V shed 3 bases, J shed 6 bases, and the junction held 7 bases outside the gene matches. CDR1 and CDR2 from the germline V gene are MNHEY and SMNVEV (reference sequence). DNA for the CDR3: TGTGCCAGCAGTTTCCGGACAGGGAGTGGCGAGCAGTACTTC. Protein: CASSFRTGSGEQYF.

This chain connects TRBV24-1 to TRBJ2-2; perhaps TRBD1 as D (6 bases). The germline V gene encodes CDR1 KGHDR and CDR2 SFDVKD. The V gene lost 1 base and the J gene lost 1 base, with 15 bases spanning the gap. CDR3 length: 18 amino acids. CDR3 coding DNA: TGTGCCACCAGTGATTTTGGGACCCCGGGACAGAACACCGGGGAGCTGTTTTTT. Protein sequence: CATSDFGTPGQNTGELFF.

This rearrangement joins TRBV30 to TRBJ1-2; D remains unclear. The CDR3 covers 13 residues. The ends were cut back, 0 bases at V and 3 bases at J, with 8 bases in the middle. Germline loops: CDR1 GTSNPN, CDR2 SVGIG (reference sequence). The CDR3 here is CAWSVSGDYGYTF. CDR3 nucleotide sequence: TGTGCCTGGAGTGTATCCGGAGACTATGGCTACACCTTC. Full variable domain (remainder filled in from reference TRBV30 and TRBJ1-2): SQTIHQWPATLVQPVGSPLSLECTVEGTSNPNLYWYRQAAGRGLQLLFYSVGIGQISSEVPQNLSASRPQDRQFILSSKKLLLSDSGFYLCAWSVSGDYGYTFGSGTRLTVV.

This chain joins TRBV4-2 and TRBJ1-2, with 7 nucleotides matching TRBD1. Per the germline V gene, CDR1 is LGHNA and CDR2 is YNFKEQ. J lost 6 bases, V lost 1 base, and 5 bases had no gene match. This CDR3 has 14 residues. CDR3 amino acids: CASSQGRQGDGYTF. CDR3 coding DNA: TGTGCCAGCAGCCAAGGAAGACAGGGTGATGGCTACACCTTC.

The chain recombines TRBV7-2 with TRBJ2-7; 8 nucleotides align to TRBD2. This CDR3 region has 15 residues. CDR1 SGHTA and CDR2 FQGNSA come from the germline V gene. V dropped 5 bases and J dropped 2; count of bases not matched to a gene: 8. For the CDR3, the DNA is TGTGCCAGCAGCGTGTCACAGCGGGGGACCTACGAGCAGTACTTC. Protein product: CASSVSQRGTYEQYF.

The CDR3 here is CASNAMGDNQETQYF. DNA of the CDR3: TGTGCCAGCAACGCGATGGGCGACAATCAAGAGACCCAGTACTTC. The chain carries TRBV28 and TRBJ2-5; D is undetermined. Trimming shortened V by 7 bases and J by 2 bases, and 17 bases separated the two germline ends. CDR3 size: 15 residues. Germline V gives CDR1 MDHEN, CDR2 SYDVKM.

The genes are TRBV9 and TRBJ2-7; TRBD1 agrees at 7 bases. V shed 0 bases and J 7 bases; nucleotides not matched to a gene: 10. Germline CDR1 is SGDLS and CDR2 is YYNGEE. The CDR3 sequence is 15 residues long. The CDR3 here is CASSVVGGLNSEQYF. The CDR3 DNA follows: TGTGCCAGCAGCGTAGTAGGGGGCCTCAATAGTGAGCAGTACTTC.

This clone appeared a single time. CDR3 in amino acids: CASSFSNTGELFF. The CDR3 DNA reads TGTGCCAGCAGCTTCTCTAACACCGGGGAGCTGTTTTTT. The chain couples TRBV11-2 to TRBJ2-2; D is unclear. Trimming cost V 3 bases and J 2 bases, with 4 bases left between them. There are 13 residues in the CDR3. The germline CDR1 and CDR2 sequences are SGHAT and FQNNGV.

The chain couples TRBV28 to TRBJ1-2; 9 positions agree with TRBD1. Germline lookup yields CDR1 MDHEN and CDR2 SYDVKM. The junction had 9 bases not matched to a gene; V was cut back by 1 base and J by 3 bases. The CDR3 runs 17 residues. In nucleotides, the CDR3 is TGTGCCAGCAGTTTATCCTTCGGACAGGGGAAGGACTATGGCTACACCTTC. Translating gives CASSLSFGQGKDYGYTF.

V gene TRBV4-3 combines with J gene TRBJ2-4, with 11 bases aligning to TRBD2. Germline loops: CDR1 LGHNA, CDR2 YSLEER. The V and J ends lost 0 bases and 11 bases, in that order; junction bases with no gene match: 12. The CDR3 has 17 amino acids. The CDR3 loop reads CASSQDRVAGGPSVQYF. In nucleotides, the CDR3 is TGCGCCAGCAGCCAAGATAGGGTAGCGGGAGGGCCAAGTGTTCAGTACTTC.

The rearrangement links TRBV11-3 to TRBJ1-2, with D tentatively TRBD1 (6 bases). From germline, CDR1 is SGHNT and CDR2 YENEEA. This CDR3 region has 13 residues. V shed 1 base and J shed 7 bases, with 10 bases lying between them. The CDR3 region is CASSLGGPSGYTF. CDR3 nucleotides: TGTGCCAGCAGCTTAGGGGGGCCAAGTGGCTACACCTTC. The full variable domain, with the rest looked up from reference TRBV11-3 and TRBJ1-2, is EAGVVQSPRYKIIEKKQPVAFWCNPISGHNTLYWYLQNLGQGPELLIRYENEEAVDDSQLPKDRFSAERLKGVDSTLKIQPAELGDSAVYLCASSLGGPSGYTFGSGTRLTVV.

Points on this clone: One end of the junction is discordant with germline, which a read error may explain. The chain employs TRBV28 and TRBJ2-1; D remains unclear. Germline V gene lookup returns CDR1 MDHEN and CDR2 SYDVKM. The length of the CDR3 is 13 residues. In nucleotides, the CDR3 is TGTGCCAGCAGTCTCTTGTCCCCACGTATAGAGATCTTC. Residues: CASSLLSPRIEIF.

Only a few counts were recorded for this clone. V is TRBV7-2 and J is TRBJ1-4; TRBD1 matches at 9 bases. The ends lost 5 bases at V and 3 bases at J; junction bases unmatched: 4. This CDR3 contains 15 residues. CDR1 is SGHTA and CDR2 is FQGNSA in the germline V gene. The CDR3 loop is CASSLDRGANEKLFF. The DNA for the CDR3 is TGTGCCAGCAGCCTGGACAGGGGTGCTAATGAAAAACTGTTTTTT.

This chain links TRBV11-3 with TRBJ2-1, with a possible D match to TRBD2 (6 bases). The V and J ends lost 1 base and 2 bases respectively, with 12 bases between them. The V gene's germline CDR1 is SGHNT and CDR2 YENEEA. The CDR3 extends over 16 amino acids. CDR3 loop: CASSLGEAGAYNEQFF. In nucleotides, the CDR3 is TGTGCCAGCAGCTTAGGTGAAGCGGGCGCCTACAATGAGCAGTTCTTC.

This clone came up a few times. This rearrangement joins TRBV7-6 to TRBJ1-3; TRBD1 is a possible D gene (5 bases). Deletions cut 0 bases from V and 7 bases from J, with 10 bases between. The CDR3 totals 14 residues. Germline CDR1 and CDR2: SGHVS and FNYEAQ. CDR3: CASSLAGEGNTIYF. The CDR3 bases are TGTGCCAGCAGCTTAGCCGGGGAGGGGAACACCATATATTTT.